The rows below give T cell receptor beta chains drawn from one sample of a study of T cell repertoires in cytomegalovirus infection. TCRdb reanalysed the reads using MiXCR and keeps one entry per CDR3 protein. The table lists about 320,000 distinct CDR3 sequences, 8% to 10% of them singletons. The sample consisted of PBMCs. Source of these receptors: a human donor in good health (CMV status not recorded). Some clones in this sample may be carry-over from other donors' samples. CDR3s include the opening cysteine and the closing phenylalanine or tryptophan. A D gene is named only where the DNA matches it firmly. The listing skips clone size in some rows; elsewhere it reads once, few, many or a size class.

.	TRBV12-5	few	TRBJ2-5	CASGLALNAQAKETQYF	TGTGCTAGTGGCTTGGCCCTTAACGCACAGGCCAAAGAGACCCAGTACTTC
.	TRBV28	many	TRBJ1-1	CASKGLRNTEAFF	TGTGCCAGCAAGGGACTTCGGAACACTGAAGCTTTCTTT
.	TRBV7-9	many	TRBJ2-3	CASSFTRLSSTDTQYF	TGTGCCAGCAGCTTCACCCGACTGTCTAGCACAGATACGCAGTATTTT
.	TRBV4-1	many	TRBJ2-7	CASSQTGTGTYEQYF	TGCGCCAGCAGCCAAACCGGGACGGGCACCTACGAGCAGTACTTC
TRBD2	TRBV19	few	TRBJ2-1	CASSIAPGWRERNEQFF	TGTGCCAGTAGTATAGCGCCCGGGTGGCGGGAGAGGAATGAGCAGTTCTTC
.	TRBV12-3/TRBV12-4	.	TRBJ2-1	CASSPARGFYNEQFF	TGTGCCAGCAGTCCTGCCCGGGGATTCTACAATGAGCAGTTCTTC
TRBD2	TRBV19	many	TRBJ2-1	CASSGLVGEQFF	TGTGCCAGTAGCGGACTAGTCGGTGAGCAGTTCTTC
.	TRBV6-1	many	TRBJ1-2	CASSGTGNPYGYTF	TGTGCCAGCAGTGGAACAGGGAACCCTTATGGCTACACCTTC
TRBD1	TRBV7-2	many	TRBJ2-3	CASSSTGGTADTQYF	TGTGCCAGCAGCTCGACAGGGGGCACCGCAGATACGCAGTATTTT
TRBD2	TRBV6-5	few	TRBJ2-3	CASSYTIPASGGSTDTQYF	TGTGCCAGCAGTTACACAATACCGGCTAGCGGGGGATCCACAGATACGCAGTATTTT
TRBD2	TRBV7-9	few	TRBJ2-1	CASSRLVAGGNEQFF	TGTGCCAGCAGCCGTCTGGTAGCGGGAGGAAATGAGCAGTTCTTC
.	TRBV7-2	many	TRBJ1-2	CASSFPGWSYGYTF	TGTGCCAGCAGCTTCCCCGGCTGGAGCTATGGCTACACCTTC
.	TRBV6-2/TRBV6-3	.	TRBJ2-7	CASSYSDTAYEQYF	TGTGCCAGCAGTTACTCGGACACAGCCTACGAGCAGTACTTC
.	TRBV2	.	TRBJ2-3	CASGQVARALDTQYF	TGTGCCAGCGGACAAGTGGCCAGGGCCCTCGATACGCAGTATTTT
.	TRBV12-3/TRBV12-4	.	TRBJ2-5	CASGVGEETQYF	TGTGCCAGCGGAGTGGGTGAAGAGACCCAGTACTTC
TRBD1	TRBV20-1	.	TRBJ2-5	CSAAGGAETQYF	TGCAGTGCTGCAGGGGGCGCGGAGACCCAGTACTTC
.	TRBV7-3	.	TRBJ2-5	CASTGPEPKETQYF	TGTGCCAGCACCGGCCCCGAGCCTAAAGAGACCCAGTACTTC
.	TRBV7-3	.	TRBJ2-2	CASTNNPTGELFF	TGTGCCAGCACCAATAACCCCACCGGGGAGCTGTTTTTT
.	TRBV30	many	TRBJ2-2	CAWSPVHTGELFF	TGTGCCTGGAGTCCAGTTCACACCGGGGAGCTGTTTTTT
.	TRBV5-1	many	TRBJ2-4	CASSERQGLNIQYF	TGCGCCAGCAGCGAAAGACAGGGACTAAACATTCAGTACTTC
TRBD2	TRBV7-2	many	TRBJ2-1	CASSLGGGGAREQFF	TGTGCCAGCAGCTTAGGTGGCGGGGGGGCACGAGAGCAGTTCTTC
.	TRBV5-1	few	TRBJ1-1	CASSLGQARPEAFF	TGCGCCAGCAGCTTAGGGCAGGCACGGCCTGAAGCTTTCTTT
.	TRBV6-2/TRBV6-3	.	TRBJ1-5	CASSRDAFSSQHF	TGTGCCAGCAGCCGGGACGCCTTTTCATCCCAGCATTTT
TRBD1	TRBV7-2	many	TRBJ1-4	CASSLGDRGLNEKLFF	TGTGCCAGCAGCTTAGGGGACAGGGGACTTAATGAAAAACTGTTTTTT
.	TRBV7-2	many	TRBJ2-1	CASSPDYRSYNEQFF	TGTGCCAGCAGCCCGGACTACCGCTCCTACAATGAGCAGTTCTTC
.	TRBV7-9	.	TRBJ2-3	CASSLEELQYTQYF	TGTGCCAGCAGCTTAGAAGAACTTCAGTATACGCAGTATTTT
.	TRBV7-9	.	TRBJ2-1	CASSYRDFLRDNEQFF	TGTGCCAGCAGCTACAGGGACTTCCTACGTGACAATGAGCAGTTCTTC
TRBD2	TRBV7-2	many	TRBJ2-7	CASSSGGGYEQYF	TGTGCCAGCAGCTCGGGGGGGGGATACGAGCAGTACTTC